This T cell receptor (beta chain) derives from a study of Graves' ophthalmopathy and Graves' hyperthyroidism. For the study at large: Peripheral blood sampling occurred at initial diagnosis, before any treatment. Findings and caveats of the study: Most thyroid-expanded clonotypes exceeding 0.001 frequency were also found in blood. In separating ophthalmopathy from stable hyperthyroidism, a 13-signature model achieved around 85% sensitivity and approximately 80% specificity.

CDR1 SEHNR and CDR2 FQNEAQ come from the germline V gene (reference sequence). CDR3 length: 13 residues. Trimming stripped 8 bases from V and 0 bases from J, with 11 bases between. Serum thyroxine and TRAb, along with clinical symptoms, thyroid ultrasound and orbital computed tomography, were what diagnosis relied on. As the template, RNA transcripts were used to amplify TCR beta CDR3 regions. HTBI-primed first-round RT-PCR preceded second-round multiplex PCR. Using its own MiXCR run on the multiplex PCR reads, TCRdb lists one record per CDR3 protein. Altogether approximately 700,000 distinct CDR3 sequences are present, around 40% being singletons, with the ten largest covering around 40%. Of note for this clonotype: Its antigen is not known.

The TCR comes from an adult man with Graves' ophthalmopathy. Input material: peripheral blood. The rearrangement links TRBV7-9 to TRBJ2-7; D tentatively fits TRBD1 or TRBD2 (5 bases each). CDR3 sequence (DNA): TGTGCCAGCGTAAGGGACGGCTCCTACGAGCAGTACTTC. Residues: CASVRDGSYEQYF.